This T cell receptor beta chain was recovered during a study of blood T cell repertoires in COVID-19. The overall study: Specimens from acute and convalescent COVID-19 originated in the United States, Italy and Spain. Nucleic acid was either cDNA or gDNA, and it came from T cells, B-cell-depleted T cells, or PBMCs.

Authors' data handling: Amplified reference gene primers provided the basis for estimating nucleated cell counts. Using immunoSEQ multiplex PCR, the repertoire was profiled, and TCRdb retains in-frame clones only, with some absent. The DNA gave D and trimming, while V, J and clone size come from that table. This table has 150,000 to 200,000 clones, around 88% appearing once. V was trimmed by 6 bases and J by 6 bases, leaving 10 bases between them. The CDR3 extends over 12 amino acids. The germline V gene encodes CDR1 MNHEY and CDR2 SVGEGT. The V and J genes are TRBV6-2 or TRBV6-3 and TRBJ2-3, with D possibly being TRBD2 (6 bases). This clonotype originated in a woman between 70 and 85 years old who had recovered from COVID-19. Sequenced input: peripheral blood. In DNA form, the CDR3 reads TGTGCCAGCAGCCAGGAGGGGGATACGCAGTATTTT. It is translated as CASSQEGDTQYF.